The T cell receptor (beta chain) described here comes from a study of identical twins. General study findings and limits: Cross-sectional statistical analysis, not tracking of the same donors, underpinned the conclusions.

In TCRdb, the 5' RACE reads were re-called with MiXCR into one record per CDR3 protein. The profile shows roughly 720,000 distinct CDR3 sequences, around a sixth of them singletons. Trimming took off 3 bases at V and 8 bases at J, with 19 bases between the two ends. The CDR3 runs to 16 residues. This clonotype appeared a few times. The target antigen is unknown. The same specimen was also included in a second study, on T cells expressing NK-cell markers. From that study: Each TCR beta repertoire originated in sorted T cells that were CD3+CD56+NKG2C+, CD3+CD56+NKG2C- or CD3+CD56-NKG2C+. The same clonotypes also predominated in the CD3+CD56-NKG2C+ fraction of several donors.

Sequencing was done on a sample of PBMCs. The clonotype originates from a woman between 18 and 29 years old in good health. The chain couples TRBV12-3 or TRBV12-4 to TRBJ2-2, with D possibly TRBD1 on 5 matching bases. CDR3 residues: CASSFLQGSVIGELFF. CDR3 DNA sequence: TGTGCCAGCAGTTTTCTTCAGGGATCGGTAATAGGGGAGCTGTTTTTT.